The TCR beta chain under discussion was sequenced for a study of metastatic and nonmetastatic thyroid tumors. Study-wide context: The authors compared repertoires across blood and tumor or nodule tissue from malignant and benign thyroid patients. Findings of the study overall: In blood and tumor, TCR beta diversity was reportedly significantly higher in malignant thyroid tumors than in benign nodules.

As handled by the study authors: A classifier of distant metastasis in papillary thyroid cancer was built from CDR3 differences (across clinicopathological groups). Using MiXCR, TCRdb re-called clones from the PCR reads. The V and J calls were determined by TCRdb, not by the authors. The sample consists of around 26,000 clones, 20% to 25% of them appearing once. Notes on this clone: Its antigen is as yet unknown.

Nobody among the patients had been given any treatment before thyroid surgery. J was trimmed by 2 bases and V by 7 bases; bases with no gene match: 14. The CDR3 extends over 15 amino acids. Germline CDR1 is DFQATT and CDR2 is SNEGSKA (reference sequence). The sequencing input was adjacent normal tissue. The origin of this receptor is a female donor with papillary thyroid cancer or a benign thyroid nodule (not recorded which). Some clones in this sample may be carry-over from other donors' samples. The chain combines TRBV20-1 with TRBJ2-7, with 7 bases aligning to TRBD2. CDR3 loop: CSVPPPGGPTYEQYF. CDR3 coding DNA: TGCAGTGTTCCCCCCCCGGGAGGCCCGACCTACGAGCAGTACTTC.